Below are 25 T cell receptor beta chains sequenced from a single sample in a study of T cells in localized non-small cell lung cancer. Repertoires were generated with immunoSEQ multiplex PCR, while TCRdb's copy carries only in-frame clones and drops some. The table has 1,200 to 1,500 clones, approximately 23% seen once. The specimen comprised lung tumor tissue, sampled before any cancer treatment. These receptors all come from a woman aged 35 to 75 with stage I lung adenocarcinoma.

The chain has TRBV19 and TRBJ1-4, with a weak D call TRBD1 (5 bases). The CDR3 is made up of 13 amino acids. The germline V gene encodes CDR1 LNHDA and CDR2 SQIVND (reference sequence). The germline V and J ends were trimmed by 5 bases and 5 bases, with 9 bases remaining between them. For the CDR3, the DNA is TGTGCCAGTAGTGGGGGTTGGAATGAAAAACTGTTTTTT. Translated: CASSGGWNEKLFF. The full variable domain, its missing parts supplied by reference TRBV19 and TRBJ1-4, is DGGITQSPKYLFRKEGQNVTLSCEQNLNHDAMYWYRQDPGQGLRLIYYSQIVNDFQKGDIAEGYSVSREKKESFPLTVTSAQKNPTAFYLCASSGGWNEKLFFGSGTQLSVL.

This clone appeared a few times. DNA of the CDR3: TGTGCCAGCAGTCTGGGACTAGCGGGATCTGAGCAGTTCTTC. Protein product: CASSLGLAGSEQFF. This sequence joins TRBV28 and TRBJ2-1; 13 bases agree with TRBD2. V was clipped by 5 bases and J by 9 bases; unmatched bases: 4. CDR1 and CDR2 from the germline V gene are MDHEN and SYDVKM. The CDR3 sequence is 14 residues long. Complete variable domain (other parts from reference TRBV28 and TRBJ2-1): DVKVTQSSRYLVKRTGEKVFLECVQDMDHENMFWYRQDPGLGLRLIYFSYDVKMKEKGDIPEGYSVSREKKERFSLILESASTNQTSMYLCASSLGLAGSEQFFGPGTRLTVL.

By share of the sample, this clone is medium-sized (0.01 to 0.1%). The rearrangement links TRBV9 to TRBJ2-1; D not resolved. V was pared by 2 bases and J by 0 bases, with 12 bases between. This CDR3 has 16 residues. Germline CDR1 reads SGDLS; CDR2 reads YYNGEE. This chain's CDR3 is CASSVSAVSSYNEQFF. CDR3 sequence (DNA): TGTGCCAGCAGCGTGAGCGCGGTGAGCTCCTACAATGAGCAGTTCTTC.

This clone turned up a few times. J is TRBJ2-4 and V is TRBV11-3; D is possibly TRBD1 (5 bases). CDR1 is SGHNT, CDR2 YENEEA, per germline. The ends were cut back, 5 bases at V and 4 bases at J, with 15 bases in the middle. CDR3 length: 15 residues. CDR3 sequence: CASSKMDTTKNIQYF. As DNA, the CDR3 is TGTGCCAGCAGCAAAATGGACACGACAAAAAACATTCAGTACTTC.

The V and J genes are TRBV11-3 and TRBJ1-2; TRBD1 matches at 11 bases. The germline V gene has CDR1 SGHNT and CDR2 YENEEA. V lost 6 bases, J lost 3 bases, and 12 bases stayed unmatched. This CDR3 spans 17 amino acids. For the CDR3, the DNA is TGTGCCAGCAGAAGCCGGGACAGGGGGTTCCTTTACTATGGCTACACCTTC. Translation gives CASRSRDRGFLYYGYTF.

The gene calls are TRBV6-8 and TRBJ1-1; 8 bases align to TRBD1. The V and J ends lost 2 bases and 3 bases, in that order; junction bases with no gene match: 5. The CDR3 has 15 residues. In germline, CDR1 is MNHGY, CDR2 SAAAGT. The CDR3: CASSYTTGEDTEAFF. The CDR3 DNA reads as TGTGCCAGCAGTTACACGACAGGGGAGGACACTGAAGCTTTCTTT.

The V call is TRBV30, the J call TRBJ2-1; D unresolved. Germline assignment: CDR1 GTSNPN and CDR2 SVGIG (reference sequence). CDR3 size: 13 residues. Between the trimmed V and J ends, which lost 0 bases and 9 bases, there was a span of 12 bases. The CDR3 region has the DNA TGTGCCTGGAGTGTACAGTCTCACTCTGAGCAGTTCTTC. Its translation is CAWSVQSHSEQFF.

This sequence joins TRBV9 and TRBJ2-2, with a possible D match to TRBD2 (5 bases). V lost 6 bases to trimming and J lost 3 bases, with 9 bases between them. From germline, CDR1 is SGDLS and CDR2 YYNGEE. The CDR3 covers 13 residues. CDR3: CASTADYTGELFF. In DNA, the CDR3 is TGTGCCAGCACAGCGGACTACACCGGGGAGCTGTTTTTT.

This clone qualifies as medium-sized. As DNA, the CDR3 is TGTGCCAGCAGGTCAGGGGGCTCGGGCAATCAGCCCCAGCATTTT. Translation gives CASRSGGSGNQPQHF. The J gene is TRBJ1-5, the V gene TRBV6-8, with 8 bases that match TRBD1. The V gene end was trimmed by 6 bases and the J gene end by 2 bases; junction bases not matched to a gene: 6. Germline CDR1 MNHGY, CDR2 SAAAGT. This CDR3 spans 15 amino acids.

The chain employs TRBV14 and TRBJ1-2, with D possibly matching TRBD1 (5 bases). Germline lookup yields CDR1 SGHDN and CDR2 FVKESK. CDR3 length: 14 amino acids. V lost 0 bases and J 5 bases, leaving 10 bases between the germline ends. The DNA of the CDR3 is TGTGCCAGCAGCCAAGATTCGGGGCTTTATGGCTACACCTTC. Amino acids: CASSQDSGLYGYTF.

The chain uses TRBV30 and TRBJ1-4; weak D call: TRBD1 (6 bases). Germline loops: CDR1 GTSNPN, CDR2 SVGIG (reference sequence). V dropped 1 base and J dropped 8 bases, with 14 bases sitting between them. The CDR3 has 14 amino acids. Here the CDR3 DNA reads TGTGCCTGGAGTGACGACAGGTATCGAGAAAAACTGTTTTTT. Residues: CAWSDDRYREKLFF.

Only a few counts were recorded for this clone. This chain connects TRBV11-3 to TRBJ2-3; unclear D gene. The germline CDR1 and CDR2 sequences are SGHNT and YENEEA. The CDR3 is 14 amino acids. With 5 bases removed from V and 3 bases from J, the gap between germline ends came to 12 bases. CDR3 DNA sequence: TGTGCCAGCAGCACCGGCAGGCCTACAGATACGCAGTATTTT. It yields the protein CASSTGRPTDTQYF.

This chain links TRBV29-1 with TRBJ2-5, with 7 nucleotides matching TRBD1. The junction had 4 bases not matched to a gene; V was cut back by 3 bases and J by 3 bases. There are 13 residues in the CDR3. CDR1 and CDR2 from the germline V gene are SQVTM and ANQGSEA. The CDR3 protein is CSVEETGKETQYF. CDR3 in DNA: TGCAGCGTTGAGGAGACAGGGAAAGAGACCCAGTACTTC.

By share of the sample, this clone is medium-sized (0.01 to 0.1%). The V call is TRBV11-3, the J call TRBJ1-2; 7 bases are a match to TRBD1. V lost 5 bases and J lost 5; bases outside the gene matches: 8. This CDR3 spans 14 amino acids. Germline-derived CDR1 and CDR2 are SGHNT and YENEEA. CDR3 DNA: TGTGCCAGCAGCGAACAGGGGCGGGGATATGGCTACACCTTC. Translation gives CASSEQGRGYGYTF.

J is TRBJ2-1 and V is TRBV28; 10 bases align to TRBD1. The CDR3 spans 15 residues. With 6 bases clipped from V and 7 bases from J, the junction kept 9 bases outside the gene matches. The V gene's germline CDR1 is MDHEN and CDR2 SYDVKM. CDR3 nucleotides: TGTGCCAGCAGGGCCCAAGACAGGGGGCGGAATGAGCAGTTCTTC. It encodes CASRAQDRGRNEQFF. The full variable domain, in which reference TRBV28 and TRBJ2-1 provide the parts outside the CDR3, is DVKVTQSSRYLVKRTGEKVFLECVQDMDHENMFWYRQDPGLGLRLIYFSYDVKMKEKGDIPEGYSVSREKKERFSLILESASTNQTSMYLCASRAQDRGRNEQFFGPGTRLTVL.

This rearrangement joins TRBV18 to TRBJ2-1, with 7 bases identical to TRBD1. The CDR3 covers 16 residues. After removal of 4 bases from V and 8 bases from J, the junction contained 14 bases not matched to a gene. Germline V gives CDR1 KGHSH, CDR2 LQKENI. CDR3 loop: CASSQNHRQGLDEQFF. CDR3 DNA: TGTGCCAGCTCACAAAACCATCGACAGGGATTGGATGAGCAGTTCTTC.

This clone is classed as large. The V and J genes are TRBV11-3 and TRBJ1-1; 7 bases line up with TRBD1. V gave up 3 bases and J gave up 4 bases; unmatched junction bases: 5. CDR1 and CDR2 from the germline V gene are SGHNT and YENEEA. This CDR3 has 14 amino acids. The CDR3 sequence: CASSFSRGATEAFF. The CDR3 DNA reads TGTGCCAGCAGCTTTTCCAGGGGGGCCACTGAAGCTTTCTTT.

The genes are TRBV7-2 and TRBJ2-3, with D hard to call. CDR3 length equals 13 residues. Germline values: CDR1 SGHTA, CDR2 FQGNSA. V lost 6 bases and J 5 bases, leaving 12 bases between the germline ends. The CDR3 sequence: CASRSGPVDTQYF. DNA of the CDR3: TGTGCCAGCAGGTCAGGCCCGGTAGATACGCAGTATTTT.

J is TRBJ1-4 and V is TRBV6-8, with D perhaps TRBD1 (6 bases). V was trimmed by 6 bases and J by 2 bases, leaving 10 bases between them. The CDR3 sequence is 14 residues long. Germline V gene lookup returns CDR1 MNHGY and CDR2 SAAAGT. The CDR3 protein is CASSEGGTNEKLFF. CDR3 sequence (DNA): TGTGCCAGCAGCGAAGGGGGGACTAATGAAAAACTGTTTTTT.

V usage is TRBV15 and J usage is TRBJ2-7, with D perhaps matching TRBD2 (5 bases). This CDR3 has 15 residues. CDR1 and CDR2 (germline): LNHNV, YYDKDF (reference sequence). V lost 1 base to trimming and J lost 2 bases, with 12 bases between them. The CDR3 loop is CATSRAGSLTYEQYF. CDR3 DNA: TGTGCCACCAGCAGAGCGGGGTCACTTACCTACGAGCAGTACTTC.

V and J are TRBV6-8 and TRBJ2-6, with 10 bases fitting TRBD2. This CDR3 contains 18 residues. Trimming took 2 bases from V and 1 from J; bases not matched to a gene: 5. CDR1 and CDR2 (germline): MNHGY, SAAAGT. The CDR3 protein is CASSYPSGRASGANVLTF. DNA for the CDR3: TGTGCCAGCAGTTACCCCAGCGGGAGGGCATCTGGGGCCAACGTCCTGACTTTC.

In this sample, this clone turned up a few times. V usage is TRBV11-3 and J usage is TRBJ2-3, with a weak D call TRBD1 (6 bases). The CDR3 consists of 17 residues. Germline CDR1 is SGHNT and CDR2 is YENEEA. Deletions cut 3 bases from V and 1 base from J, with 17 bases between. The DNA of the CDR3 is TGTGCCAGCAGCTTGAAATGGCTGTCAGGGGGCACAGATACGCAGTATTTT. Translated, it gives CASSLKWLSGGTDTQYF.

This clone has just a few counts. The rearrangement links TRBV9 to TRBJ1-1; no definite D call. V shed 3 bases and J shed 6 bases, with 9 bases lying between them. Germline CDR1 and CDR2: SGDLS and YYNGEE. The CDR3 length is 12 residues. CDR3 bases: TGTGCCAGCAGCGCGCAGGAAGCTGAAGCTTTCTTT. As protein: CASSAQEAEAFF.

The chain links TRBV29-1 to TRBJ1-3; D is ambiguous. The V gene lost 4 bases and the J gene lost 1 base, with 11 bases spanning the gap. This CDR3 contains 14 residues. CDR1 is SQVTM, CDR2 ANQGSEA, per germline. CDR3 in DNA: TGCAGCGTTGGCGGGTCCCTGTCTGGAAACACCATATATTTT. It encodes CSVGGSLSGNTIYF.

There are a few counts of this clone. The CDR3 coding sequence is TGTGCCAGCAGCTTAGGGAGTACAGGGAACTATGGCTACACCTTC. Its protein is CASSLGSTGNYGYTF. V and J are TRBV11-3 and TRBJ1-2, with D tentatively TRBD1 (6 bases). Trimming took off 1 base at V and 2 bases at J, with 11 bases between the two ends. The CDR3 is made up of 15 amino acids. Looked up from germline, CDR1 is SGHNT and CDR2 is YENEEA. The variable domain in full, with the rest retrieved from reference TRBV11-3 and TRBJ1-2, is EAGVVQSPRYKIIEKKQPVAFWCNPISGHNTLYWYLQNLGQGPELLIRYENEEAVDDSQLPKDRFSAERLKGVDSTLKIQPAELGDSAVYLCASSLGSTGNYGYTFGSGTRLTVV.